This T cell receptor (beta chain) was sequenced in a study of shared T cell receptors in the human thymus (dated by TCRdb to the early 2020s). With respect to the entire study: The study examined how the human thymus generates shared, self-reactive T-cell receptor alpha chains.

Library prep was done by the immunoSEQ multiplex PCR assay. In TCRdb, the immuneACCESS table is reduced to in-frame sequences with V and J assigned. These tables do not hold every clone; where another copy was compared, an unresolved V gene accounts for under half, and the others remain unexplained. The sample has hundreds of thousands of clones on record, around 87% of them singletons. The top ten constitute about 0.01% of the sample. The CDR1 and CDR2 encoded by the germline V gene are SGHAT and FQNNGV. There are 18 amino acids in the CDR3, from cysteine to phenylalanine inclusive. Only CDR3 DNA is held: 54 bases, read in frame from base 1. V is pruned by 3 bases and J by 4 bases, leaving 11 bases of the junction without a gene match. In regard to this clone: Its antigen remains unidentified. No base quality information exists; no much larger clone differs at one position.

The same data also contributed to another study, on human thymus T cells. Taken from the second paper: In Finland, the donors were immunologically healthy infants who were having open corrective cardiac surgery for congenital heart defects. Thymus tissue was obtained as surgical resects removed during corrective cardiac surgery. Both the thymic and the peripheral blood repertoires appeared to show biased V and J gene segment usage. The related research reported highly overlapping thymic TCR repertoires among unrelated individuals. The study characterized TCR alpha and beta repertoires from about 8 infant thymus samples and a few related peripheral blood samples. The infant donors were roughly 7 to 244 days old, and the cohort included six or seven males and a couple of females. Thymocytes were freed from the tissue by mechanical means and kept at -70 degrees C as pellets of about 8.5-34 million cells. A QIAsymphony instrument was used to extract genomic DNA from frozen cell pellets. The immunoSEQ multiplex PCR assay was used to amplify the TCRB and TCRAD loci from a standardized amount of quality-controlled genomic DNA. The amplicons covered the V(D)J region and were long enough to include the CDR3 and to identify the V and J genes. Amplicon sequencing was performed on an Illumina platform through the commercial immunoSEQ service. Primer bias and sequencing errors were corrected as previously described, and TCRAD and TCRB definitions were based on the IMGT database. Analysis of the repertoires was done with immunoSEQ Analyzer 3.0 and VDJTools and included basic statistics, V/J segment usage, diversity estimates, rarefaction and pairwise overlap. Diversity was estimated using the Chao1, ChaoE, Efron-Thisted, Shannon and inverse Simpson indices, and was also estimated on datasets down-sampled to the size of the smallest sample. Repertoire overlap was assessed by strict matching of CDR3 nucleotide sequence, V gene and J gene, and clustering was done by Jaccard-based multidimensional scaling. Thymus samples yielded on average around 800,000 unique TCRB clonotypes, compared with 70,000 to 85,000 from blood samples.

The receptor's source is a boy less than two years old with a congenital heart defect. Donor details come from another sample of the same person, matched by shared clones. The rearranged segments are TRBV11-2 and TRBJ2-2, and 10 junction bases match TRBD2. Input material: thymocytes. This receptor carries the CDR3 CASSFLAGVSRSTGELFF. The sequenced DNA: TGTGCCAGCAGCTTTCTAGCGGGAGTTAGTCGAAGCACCGGGGAGCTGTTTTTT. Outside the CDR3, residues come from the reference TRBV11-2 and TRBJ2-2 proteins, so the full variable domain is: EAGVAQSPRYKIIEKRQSVAFWCNPISGHATLYWYQQILGQGPKLLIQFQNNGVVDDSQLPKDRFSAERLKGVDSTLKIQPAKLEDSAVYLCASSFLAGVSRSTGELFFGEGSRLTVL.